Listed below are T cell receptor beta chains from one sample, sequenced in a study of early T cells in non-severe SARS-CoV-2 infection. TCRdb re-called the 5' RACE reads through MiXCR, storing one row per CDR3 protein. The sample lists more than 80,000 distinct CDR3 sequences, about 11% occurring once. Sequenced input: whole blood. These receptor sequences come from an adult who was a healthcare worker with PCR-confirmed SARS-CoV-2 infection or an uninfected control (not recorded which). Both conserved end residues are part of each CDR3. The order of the fields is D gene, V gene, clone size, CDR3 protein. A D gene is named only where the DNA matches it firmly. A clone size is listed for some rows: how often the clone was seen (once, few, many), or a class if it is expanded.

TRBD2,TRBV5-1,few,CASSLGDYSYEQYF
TRBD1,TRBV5-6,many,CASSEVGGTGPTGELFF
NA,TRBV4-1,many,CASSQGSTPYEQYF
TRBD1,TRBV2,NA,CAGSGQGNTEAFF
NA,TRBV12-3/TRBV12-4,few,CASSRDSPYQETQYF
NA,TRBV7-8,NA,CAISIGGEAEAFF
NA,TRBV19,few,CASGDNSRSYEQYF
NA,TRBV29-1,few,CSVEAARGGYEQYF
TRBD1,TRBV4-1,many,CASSPQAGTGIEQYF
NA,TRBV6-5,NA,CASSYSLGGEAFF
NA,TRBV29-1,NA,CSVDRGTLSGGYTF
NA,TRBV7-2,NA,CASSRNTRGTQYF
NA,TRBV5-1,many,CASSLDPPHTQYF
NA,TRBV12-3/TRBV12-4,few,CASSFQLATRETQYF
TRBD1,TRBV5-4,NA,CASSLQGAGETQYF
NA,TRBV5-1,few,CASSTGSPGELFF
TRBD1,TRBV7-2,few,CASSHGQGVTEAFF
TRBD2,TRBV28,NA,CASSLTSGGIDTQYF
TRBD2,TRBV11-2,few,CASSLVLAGGGNEQFF
NA,TRBV29-1,NA,CSEYANTEAFF
NA,TRBV5-4,NA,CASSFAETEAFF
NA,TRBV3-1,few,CASSQDLLGYEQFF
NA,TRBV11-2,few,CASSARTARDEAFF
NA,TRBV20-1,NA,CSARDPLNTEAFF
NA,TRBV12-3/TRBV12-4,NA,CASSFWGTSSYNSPLHF
NA,TRBV20-1,NA,CSARGRTEGPFSGANVLTF
NA,TRBV9,NA,CASSVAGLTGELFF
NA,TRBV15,NA,CATSRDRGYITDTQYF
NA,TRBV28,many,CASSSSRGTEAFF
TRBD2,TRBV28,few,CASSLLAGVPDTQYF
TRBD2,TRBV7-9,NA,CASSDSWTSGVTDTQYF
TRBD1,TRBV4-2,many,CASSQGLDRGRETQYF
TRBD1,TRBV29-1,few,CSVEQGDNQPQHF
NA,TRBV7-3,few,CASSLGGLAKETQYF
NA,TRBV10-3,many,CAIGTDTQYF
NA,TRBV30,many,CAWSRSVTGQPYGYTF
TRBD1,TRBV6-5,many,CASSYVRSDRDQAFF
TRBD2,TRBV5-1,many,CASSFGSGGASNEQFF
NA,TRBV18,NA,CASSQGFSDSPLHF
NA,TRBV18,many,CASSPRMRGANEKLFF
NA,TRBV29-1,few,CSALPRTTGELFF